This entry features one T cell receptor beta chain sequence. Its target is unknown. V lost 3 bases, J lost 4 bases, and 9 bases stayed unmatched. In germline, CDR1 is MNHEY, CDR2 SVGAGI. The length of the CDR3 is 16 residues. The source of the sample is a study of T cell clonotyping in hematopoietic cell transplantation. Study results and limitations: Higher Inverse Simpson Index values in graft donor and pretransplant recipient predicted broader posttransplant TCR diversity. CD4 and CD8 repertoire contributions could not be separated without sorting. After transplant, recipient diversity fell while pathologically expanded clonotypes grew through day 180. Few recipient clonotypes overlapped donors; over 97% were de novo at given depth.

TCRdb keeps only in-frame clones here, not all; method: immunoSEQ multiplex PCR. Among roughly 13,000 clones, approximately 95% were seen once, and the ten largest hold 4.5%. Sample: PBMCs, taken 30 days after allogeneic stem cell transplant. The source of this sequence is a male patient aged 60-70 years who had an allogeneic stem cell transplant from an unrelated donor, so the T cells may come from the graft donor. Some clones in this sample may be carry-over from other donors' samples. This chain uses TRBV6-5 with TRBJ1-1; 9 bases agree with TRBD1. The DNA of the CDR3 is TGTGCCAGCAGTTATCATGGACAGGGGCGTGCCACTGAAGCTTTCTTT. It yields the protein CASSYHGQGRATEAFF.